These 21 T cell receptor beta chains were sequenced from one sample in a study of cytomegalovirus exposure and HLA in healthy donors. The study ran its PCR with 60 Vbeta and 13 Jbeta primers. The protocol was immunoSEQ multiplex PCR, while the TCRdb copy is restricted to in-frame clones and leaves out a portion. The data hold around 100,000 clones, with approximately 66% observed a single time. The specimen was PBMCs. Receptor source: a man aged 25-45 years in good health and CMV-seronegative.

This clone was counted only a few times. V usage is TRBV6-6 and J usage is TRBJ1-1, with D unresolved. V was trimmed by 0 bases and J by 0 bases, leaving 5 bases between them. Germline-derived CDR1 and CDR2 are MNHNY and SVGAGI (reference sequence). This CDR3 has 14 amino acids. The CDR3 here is CASSYSNMNTEAFF. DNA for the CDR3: TGTGCCAGCAGTTACTCAAATATGAACACTGAAGCTTTCTTT.

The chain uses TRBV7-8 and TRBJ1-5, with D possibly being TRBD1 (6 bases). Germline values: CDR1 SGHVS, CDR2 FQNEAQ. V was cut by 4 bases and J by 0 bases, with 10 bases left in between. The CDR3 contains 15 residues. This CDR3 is CASSSGQFSNQPQHF. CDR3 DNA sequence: TGTGCCAGCAGCTCCGGACAGTTTAGCAATCAGCCCCAGCATTTT.

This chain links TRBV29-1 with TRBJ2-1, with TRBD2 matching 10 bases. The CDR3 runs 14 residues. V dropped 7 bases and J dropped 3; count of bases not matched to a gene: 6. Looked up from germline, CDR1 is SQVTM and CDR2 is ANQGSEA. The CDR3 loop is CSADLAGVYNEQFF. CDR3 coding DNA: TGCAGCGCCGACCTAGCGGGAGTCTACAATGAGCAGTTCTTC.

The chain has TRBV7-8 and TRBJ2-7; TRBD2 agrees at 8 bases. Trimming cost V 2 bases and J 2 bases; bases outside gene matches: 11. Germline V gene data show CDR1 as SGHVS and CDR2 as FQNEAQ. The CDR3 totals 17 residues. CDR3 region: CASSLYIGAGGPYEQYF. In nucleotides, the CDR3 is TGTGCCAGCAGCTTATATATCGGGGCGGGAGGCCCCTACGAGCAGTACTTC. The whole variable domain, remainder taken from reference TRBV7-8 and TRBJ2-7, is GAGVSQSPRYKVAKRGQDVALRCDPISGHVSLFWYQQALGQGPEFLTYFQNEAQLDKSGLPSDRFFAERPEGSVSTLKIQRTQQEDSAVYLCASSLYIGAGGPYEQYFGPGTRLTVT.

CDR3 region: CASSASNYGYTF. CDR3 nucleotides: TGTGCCAGCAGTGCCAGTAACTATGGCTACACCTTC. The chain uses TRBV2 and TRBJ1-2, with D hard to call. The V gene's germline CDR1 is SNHLY and CDR2 FYNNEI. Trimming shortened V by 4 bases and J by 1 base, and 4 bases separated the two germline ends. This CDR3 has 12 amino acids.

CDR3 sequence reads: CSVPSGGSSDTQYF. CDR3 coding DNA: TGCAGCGTTCCTAGCGGGGGATCATCAGATACGCAGTATTTT. V and J are TRBV29-1 and TRBJ2-3, with TRBD2 matching over 10 bases. Germline loops: CDR1 SQVTM, CDR2 ANQGSEA. CDR3 size: 14 residues. J lost 4 bases, V lost 5 bases, and 6 bases had no gene match.

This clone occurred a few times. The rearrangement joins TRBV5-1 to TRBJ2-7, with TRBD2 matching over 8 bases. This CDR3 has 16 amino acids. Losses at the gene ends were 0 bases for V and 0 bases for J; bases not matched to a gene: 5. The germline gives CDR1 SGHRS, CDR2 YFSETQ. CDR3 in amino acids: CASSLAPGGPSYEQYF. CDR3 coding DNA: TGCGCCAGCAGCTTGGCCCCGGGAGGGCCCTCCTACGAGCAGTACTTC.

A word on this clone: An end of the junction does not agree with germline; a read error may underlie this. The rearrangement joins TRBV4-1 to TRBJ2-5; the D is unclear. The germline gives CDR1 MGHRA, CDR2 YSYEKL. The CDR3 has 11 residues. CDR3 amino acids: CASSQQEIQYF. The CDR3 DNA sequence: TGCGCCAGCAGCCAACAAGAGATCCAGTACTTC.

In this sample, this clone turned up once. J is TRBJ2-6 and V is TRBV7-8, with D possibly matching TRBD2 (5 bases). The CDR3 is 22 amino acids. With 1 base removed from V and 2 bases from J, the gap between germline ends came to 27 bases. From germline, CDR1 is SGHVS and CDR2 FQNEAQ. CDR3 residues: CASSLVMWRRTLGGAGANVLTF. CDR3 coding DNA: TGTGCCAGCAGCTTAGTAATGTGGAGGCGAACTCTCGGCGGTGCTGGGGCCAACGTCCTGACTTTC.

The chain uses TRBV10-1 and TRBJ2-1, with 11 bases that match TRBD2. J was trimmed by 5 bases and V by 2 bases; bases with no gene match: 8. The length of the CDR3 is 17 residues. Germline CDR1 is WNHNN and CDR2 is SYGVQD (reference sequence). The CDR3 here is CASSERSSGRRDNEQFF. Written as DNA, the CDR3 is TGCGCCAGCAGTGAGAGGTCTAGCGGGAGGAGGGACAATGAGCAGTTCTTC.

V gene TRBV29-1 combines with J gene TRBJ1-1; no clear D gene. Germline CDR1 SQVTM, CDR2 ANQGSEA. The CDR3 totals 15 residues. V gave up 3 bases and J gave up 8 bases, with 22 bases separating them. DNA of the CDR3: TGCAGCGTTGACGTCGCCCAGGTATCGGGGTTGGAAGCTTTCTTT. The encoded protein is CSVDVAQVSGLEAFF.

The CDR3 protein is CASSEGQGSYNEQFF. The CDR3 DNA is TGTGCCAGCAGTGAAGGGCAGGGATCGTACAATGAGCAGTTCTTC. This chain connects TRBV6-4 to TRBJ2-1; maybe TRBD1 (5 bases). Trimming stripped 3 bases from V and 4 bases from J, with 13 bases between. Germline-derived CDR1 and CDR2 are MRHNA and SNTAGT. This CDR3 has 15 amino acids.

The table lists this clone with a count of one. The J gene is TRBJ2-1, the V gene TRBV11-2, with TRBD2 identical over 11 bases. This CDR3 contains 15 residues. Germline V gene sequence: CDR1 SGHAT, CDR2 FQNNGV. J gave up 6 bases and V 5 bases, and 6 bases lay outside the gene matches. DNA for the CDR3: TGTGCCAGCAGCCAACTAGCGGGAGTAATCAATGAGCAGTTCTTC. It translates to CASSQLAGVINEQFF.

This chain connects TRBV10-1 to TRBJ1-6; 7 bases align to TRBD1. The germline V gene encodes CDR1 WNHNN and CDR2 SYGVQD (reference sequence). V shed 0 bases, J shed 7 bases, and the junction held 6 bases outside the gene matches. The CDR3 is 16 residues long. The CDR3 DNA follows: TGCGCCAGCAGTGAGTCGAGGGGGCAGGGGAATTCACCCCTCCACTTT. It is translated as CASSESRGQGNSPLHF.

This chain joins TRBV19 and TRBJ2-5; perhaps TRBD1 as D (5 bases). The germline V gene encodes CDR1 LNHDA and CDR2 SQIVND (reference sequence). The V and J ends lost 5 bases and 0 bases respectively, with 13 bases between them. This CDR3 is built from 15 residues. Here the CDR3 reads CASSYRDSNQETQYF. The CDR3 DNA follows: TGTGCCAGTAGTTACCGAGACAGTAACCAAGAGACCCAGTACTTC.

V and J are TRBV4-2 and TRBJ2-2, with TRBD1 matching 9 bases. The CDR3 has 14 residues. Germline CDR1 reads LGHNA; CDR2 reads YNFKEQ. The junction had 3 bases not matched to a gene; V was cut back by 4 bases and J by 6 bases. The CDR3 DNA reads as TGTGCCAGCAGCCGGGACAGGGATTCCGGGGAGCTGTTTTTT. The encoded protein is CASSRDRDSGELFF.

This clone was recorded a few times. CDR3 nucleotides: TGTGCCAGCAGTGGACTAGCGGCGGGATTTGGTGAGCAGTTCTTC. It yields the protein CASSGLAAGFGEQFF. The gene calls are TRBV25-1 and TRBJ2-1; 9 nucleotides agree with TRBD2. In germline, CDR1 is MGHDK, CDR2 SYGVNS. The V segment lost 4 bases and the J segment 9 bases; nucleotides outside the gene matches: 10. This CDR3 comprises 15 residues.

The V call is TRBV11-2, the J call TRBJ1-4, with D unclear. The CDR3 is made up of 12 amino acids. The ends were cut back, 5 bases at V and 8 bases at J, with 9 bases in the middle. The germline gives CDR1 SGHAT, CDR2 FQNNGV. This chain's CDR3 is CASSQRREKLFF. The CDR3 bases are TGTGCCAGCAGCCAACGGAGGGAAAAACTGTTTTTT.

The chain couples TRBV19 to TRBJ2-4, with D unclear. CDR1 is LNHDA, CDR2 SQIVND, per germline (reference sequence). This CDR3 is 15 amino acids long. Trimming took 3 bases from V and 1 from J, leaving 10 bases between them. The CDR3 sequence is CASSMSRPAKNIQYF. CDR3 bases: TGTGCCAGTAGTATGTCCAGGCCTGCCAAAAACATTCAGTACTTC.

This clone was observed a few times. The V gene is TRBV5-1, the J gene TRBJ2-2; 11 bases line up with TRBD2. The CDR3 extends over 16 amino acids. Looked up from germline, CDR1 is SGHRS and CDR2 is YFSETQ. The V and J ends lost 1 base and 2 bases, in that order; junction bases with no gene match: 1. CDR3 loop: CASSLTSGRNTGELFF. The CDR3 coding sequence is TGCGCCAGCAGCTTGACTAGCGGGAGAAACACCGGGGAGCTGTTTTTT.

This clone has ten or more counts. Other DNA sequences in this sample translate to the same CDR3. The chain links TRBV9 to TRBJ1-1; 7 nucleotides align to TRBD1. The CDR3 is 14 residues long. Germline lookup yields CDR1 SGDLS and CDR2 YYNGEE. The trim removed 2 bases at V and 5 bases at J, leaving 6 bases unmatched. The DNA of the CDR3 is TGTGCCAGCAGCGTGGCCTACAGGGGAACTGAAGCTTTCTTT. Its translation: CASSVAYRGTEAFF.